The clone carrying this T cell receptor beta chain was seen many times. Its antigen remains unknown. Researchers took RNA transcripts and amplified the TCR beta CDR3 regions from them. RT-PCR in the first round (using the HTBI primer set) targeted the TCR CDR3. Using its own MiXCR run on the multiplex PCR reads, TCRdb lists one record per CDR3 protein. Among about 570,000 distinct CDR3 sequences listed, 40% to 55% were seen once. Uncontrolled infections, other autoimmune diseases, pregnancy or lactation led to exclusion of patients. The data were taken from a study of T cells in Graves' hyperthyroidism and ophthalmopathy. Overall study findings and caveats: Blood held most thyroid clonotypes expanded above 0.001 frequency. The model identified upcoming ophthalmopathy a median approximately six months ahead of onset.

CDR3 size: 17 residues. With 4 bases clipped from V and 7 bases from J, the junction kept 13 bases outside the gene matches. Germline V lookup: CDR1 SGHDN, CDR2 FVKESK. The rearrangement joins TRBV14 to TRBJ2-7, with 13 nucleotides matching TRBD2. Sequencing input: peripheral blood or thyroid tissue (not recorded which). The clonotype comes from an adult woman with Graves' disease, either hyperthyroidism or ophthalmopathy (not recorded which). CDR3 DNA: TGTGCCAGCAGCCGGGCTCCCGGACTAGCGGGAGTGGGGGAGCAGTACTTC. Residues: CASSRAPGLAGVGEQYF.